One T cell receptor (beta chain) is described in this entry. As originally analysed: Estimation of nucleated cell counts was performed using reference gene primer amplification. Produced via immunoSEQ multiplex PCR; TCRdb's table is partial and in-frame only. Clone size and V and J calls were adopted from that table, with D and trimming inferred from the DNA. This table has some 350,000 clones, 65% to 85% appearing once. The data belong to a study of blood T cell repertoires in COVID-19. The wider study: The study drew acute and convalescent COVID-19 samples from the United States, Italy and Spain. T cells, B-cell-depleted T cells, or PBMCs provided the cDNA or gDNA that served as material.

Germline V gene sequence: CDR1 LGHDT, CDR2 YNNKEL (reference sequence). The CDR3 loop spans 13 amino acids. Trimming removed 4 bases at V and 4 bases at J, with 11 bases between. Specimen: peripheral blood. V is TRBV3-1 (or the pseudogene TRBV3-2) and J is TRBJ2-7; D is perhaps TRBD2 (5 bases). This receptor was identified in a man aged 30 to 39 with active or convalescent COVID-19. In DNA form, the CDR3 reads TGTGCCAGCAGCCCCTCCGGGAAGTACGAGCAGTACTTC. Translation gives CASSPSGKYEQYF.